This T cell receptor (beta chain) derives from a study of OX40 agonist ivuxolimab in advanced cancers. The cohort excluded patients with autoimmune disease history or systemic immunosuppression. At cycle 4 day 1, cycle 7 day 1, and baseline, blood was sampled. The study, taken as a whole, reports: No antigen was identified for the clonally expanded peripheral T cells.

This CDR3 region has 18 residues. Looked up from germline, CDR1 is KGHSH and CDR2 is LQKENI. V dropped 1 base and J dropped 2; count of bases not matched to a gene: 13. A note on this clone: Its target is not known.

Only in-frame clones appear in the TCRdb table, and some are missing; sequencing was by immunoSEQ multiplex PCR. The sample holds approximately 65,000 clones, about 84% seen once. The specimen was CD4+ or CD8+ T cells sorted from blood, collected in a trial of the OX40 agonist ivuxolimab. The sequence came from an adult with an advanced solid tumor such as melanoma, head and neck, liver or kidney cancer. J is TRBJ2-7 and V is TRBV18; 8 bases align to TRBD2. The chain's CDR3 is CASSPRRPSGLETYEQYF. Written as DNA, the CDR3 is TGTGCCAGCTCACCACGTCGCCCTAGCGGGTTGGAAACCTACGAGCAGTACTTC.